Reported below is one T cell receptor beta chain. Its antigen is unidentified. This sample is part of a study of shared clonotypes between healthy human individuals. Study information: Three plates were used per donor for CD4 naive, three for CD4 memory, two for CD8 naive and one for CD8 memory.

V lost 5 bases, J lost 5 bases, and 8 bases stayed unmatched. Germline loops: CDR1 LGHNA, CDR2 YNFKEQ. This CDR3 comprises 14 residues. Terminally differentiated effector memory CD45RA+ cells were left out of the naive CD8 fraction, which was CD45RO-negative and positively selected for CCR7. Study results and limitations: The study generally estimated greater richness for naive than memory subsets.

Produced via immunoSEQ multiplex PCR; TCRdb's table is partial and in-frame only. The sample includes about 2 million clones, less than 95% seen only once; the top ten take around 1%. The sequencing sample was made of naive CD8+ T cells sorted from blood. This TCR was sampled from a man aged 18-30 years in good health. V gene TRBV4-2 combines with J gene TRBJ2-7; 8 bases match TRBD2. The CDR3 is CASSSGLAGHEQYF. The CDR3 DNA follows: TGTGCCAGCAGCTCGGGCCTAGCGGGCCACGAGCAGTACTTC.